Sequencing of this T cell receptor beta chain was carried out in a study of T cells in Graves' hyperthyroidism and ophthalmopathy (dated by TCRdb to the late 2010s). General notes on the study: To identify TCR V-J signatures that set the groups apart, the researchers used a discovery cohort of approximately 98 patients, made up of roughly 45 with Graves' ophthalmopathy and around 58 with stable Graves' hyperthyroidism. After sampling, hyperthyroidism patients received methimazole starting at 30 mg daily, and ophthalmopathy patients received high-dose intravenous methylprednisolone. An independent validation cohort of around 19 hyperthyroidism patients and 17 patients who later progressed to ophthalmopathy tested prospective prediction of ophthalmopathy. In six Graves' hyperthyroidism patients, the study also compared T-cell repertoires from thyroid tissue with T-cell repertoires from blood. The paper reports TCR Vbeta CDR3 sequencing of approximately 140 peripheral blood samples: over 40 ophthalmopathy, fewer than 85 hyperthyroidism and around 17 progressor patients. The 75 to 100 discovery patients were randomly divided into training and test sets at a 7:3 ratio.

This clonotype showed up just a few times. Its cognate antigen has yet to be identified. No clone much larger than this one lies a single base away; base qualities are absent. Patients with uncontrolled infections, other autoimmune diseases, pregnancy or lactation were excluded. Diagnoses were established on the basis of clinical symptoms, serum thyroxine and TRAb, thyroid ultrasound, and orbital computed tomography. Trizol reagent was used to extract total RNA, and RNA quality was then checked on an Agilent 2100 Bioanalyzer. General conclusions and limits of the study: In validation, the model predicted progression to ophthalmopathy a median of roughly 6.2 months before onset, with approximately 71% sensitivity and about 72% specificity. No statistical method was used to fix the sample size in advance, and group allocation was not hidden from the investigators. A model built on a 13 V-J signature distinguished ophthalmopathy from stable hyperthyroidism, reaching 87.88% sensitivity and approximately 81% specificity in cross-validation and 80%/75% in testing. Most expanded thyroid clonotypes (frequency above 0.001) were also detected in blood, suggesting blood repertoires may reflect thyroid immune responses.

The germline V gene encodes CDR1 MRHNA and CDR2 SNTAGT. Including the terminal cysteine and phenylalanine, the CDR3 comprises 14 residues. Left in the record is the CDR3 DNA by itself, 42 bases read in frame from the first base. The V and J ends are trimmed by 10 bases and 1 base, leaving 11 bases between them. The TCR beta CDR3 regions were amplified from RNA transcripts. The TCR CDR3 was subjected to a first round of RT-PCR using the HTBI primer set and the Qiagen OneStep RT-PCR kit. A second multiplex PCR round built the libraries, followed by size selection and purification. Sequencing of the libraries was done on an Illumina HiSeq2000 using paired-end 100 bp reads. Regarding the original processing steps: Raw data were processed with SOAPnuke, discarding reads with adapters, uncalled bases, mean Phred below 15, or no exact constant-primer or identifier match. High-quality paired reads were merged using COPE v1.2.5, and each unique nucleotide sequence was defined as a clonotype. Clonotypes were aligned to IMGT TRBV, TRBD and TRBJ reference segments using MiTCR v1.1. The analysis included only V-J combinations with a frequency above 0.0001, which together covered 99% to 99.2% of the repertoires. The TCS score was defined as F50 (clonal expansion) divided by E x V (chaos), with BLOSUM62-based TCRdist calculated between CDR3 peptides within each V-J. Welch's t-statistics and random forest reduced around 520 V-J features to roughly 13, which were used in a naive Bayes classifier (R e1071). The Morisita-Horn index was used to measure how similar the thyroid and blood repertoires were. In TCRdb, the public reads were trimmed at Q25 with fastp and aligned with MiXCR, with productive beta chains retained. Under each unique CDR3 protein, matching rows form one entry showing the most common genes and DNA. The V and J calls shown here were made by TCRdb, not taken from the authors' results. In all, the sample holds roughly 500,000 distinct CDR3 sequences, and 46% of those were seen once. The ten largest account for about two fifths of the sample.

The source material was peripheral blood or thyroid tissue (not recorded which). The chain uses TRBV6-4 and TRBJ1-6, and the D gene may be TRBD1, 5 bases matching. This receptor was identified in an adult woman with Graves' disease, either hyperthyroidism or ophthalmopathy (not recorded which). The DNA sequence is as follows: TGTGCCAACCAGGGTAGATCCTATAATTCACCCCTCCACTTT. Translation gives CANQGRSYNSPLHF.